Shown below are 8 T cell receptor beta chains from a single sample sequenced in a study of CD8+ T cells in alopecia areata. In each case, RNA was isolated and then reverse transcribed into cDNA as the sequencing template. Using immunoSEQ multiplex PCR, the repertoire was profiled, and TCRdb retains in-frame clones only, with some absent. Here the sample spans 150,000 to 200,000 clones, under 80% being singletons. Sample treatment: oral pan-JAK inhibitor, 5-10 mg twice daily. The specimen comprised CD4+ T cells sorted from blood, sampled between weeks 47 and 50, from a patient treated with tofacitinib. All receptors come from a human donor with alopecia areata.

This clone was observed a handful of times. The chain combines TRBV29-1 with TRBJ2-2; perhaps TRBD2 as D (6 bases). V lost 3 bases to trimming and J lost 5 bases, with 7 bases between them. The germline gives CDR1 SQVTM, CDR2 ANQGSEA. The CDR3 has 12 amino acids. This CDR3 reads CSVERGTGELFF. CDR3 coding DNA: TGCAGCGTTGAGCGGGGTACCGGGGAGCTGTTTTTT.

This chain uses TRBV4-3 with TRBJ2-7; TRBD2 might be the D (5 bases). The germline CDR1 and CDR2 sequences are LGHNA and YSLEER. The CDR3 spans 15 residues. The V and J ends lost 0 bases and 3 bases respectively, with 12 bases between them. The CDR3 loop is CASSQERASRYEQYF. The CDR3, as DNA: TGCGCCAGCAGCCAAGAGAGGGCTAGCCGCTACGAGCAGTACTTC.

The V gene is TRBV14, the J gene TRBJ1-2; no definite D call. Germline loops: CDR1 SGHDN, CDR2 FVKESK. Trimming took off 4 bases at V and 7 bases at J, with 13 bases between the two ends. The CDR3 covers 13 residues. CDR3 DNA: TGTGCCAGCAGCCCCCTATCCAATGGTGGCTACACCTTC. It encodes CASSPLSNGGYTF.

The CDR3 bases are TGCGCCAGCAGCCAAGTCCGGGGTTACGAGCAGTACTTC. Protein product: CASSQVRGYEQYF. The chain is built from TRBV4-3 and TRBJ2-7, with D perhaps TRBD2 (5 bases). Germline CDR1 is LGHNA and CDR2 is YSLEER. The CDR3 extends over 13 amino acids. Between the trimmed V and J ends, which lost 1 base and 4 bases, there was a span of 8 bases.

A few counts support this clone. The rearrangement joins TRBV7-9 to TRBJ1-4; possibly TRBD1 for D (5 bases). Germline lookup yields CDR1 SEHNR and CDR2 FQNEAQ (reference sequence). V was trimmed by 3 bases and J by 6 bases, leaving 11 bases between them. The CDR3 is 14 residues long. The CDR3 DNA follows: TGTGCCAGCAGCTTGGCGGGGCTCGATGAAAAACTGTTTTTT. Amino acid sequence: CASSLAGLDEKLFF.

This chain connects TRBV4-1 to TRBJ2-3, with a tentative D call TRBD2 (5 bases). Trimming pared 5 bases from V and 7 bases from J, leaving 22 bases between. CDR1 MGHRA and CDR2 YSYEKL come from the germline V gene. The CDR3 contains 16 residues. CDR3 region: CASSGLLGKNGNTQYF. CDR3 bases: TGCGCCAGCAGCGGATTACTAGGAAAGAACGGAAATACGCAGTATTTT.

This clone was picked up a small number of times. The chain couples TRBV5-1 to TRBJ2-7, with D perhaps TRBD1 or TRBD2 (5 bases each). The CDR3 consists of 14 residues. Trimming shortened V by 0 bases and J by 3 bases, and 10 bases separated the two germline ends. Germline V CDR1 and CDR2: SGHRS, YFSETQ. The CDR3 loop is CASSLESGRYEQYF. The CDR3 DNA follows: TGCGCCAGCAGCTTGGAGTCGGGACGCTACGAGCAGTACTTC. The full variable domain, with the rest looked up from reference TRBV5-1 and TRBJ2-7, is KAGVTQTPRYLIKTRGQQVTLSCSPISGHRSVSWYQQTPGQGLQFLFEYFSETQRNKGNFPGRFSGRQFSNSRSEMNVSTLELGDSALYLCASSLESGRYEQYFGPGTRLTVT.

This clone was seen a few times. This chain uses TRBV6-5 with TRBJ1-1, with D unresolved. Germline-derived CDR1 and CDR2 are MNHEY and SVGAGI. V gave up 8 bases and J gave up 0 bases, with 4 bases separating them. This CDR3 has 11 residues. The CDR3: CASRLNTEAFF. The CDR3 DNA reads as TGTGCCAGCCGATTGAACACTGAAGCTTTCTTT.